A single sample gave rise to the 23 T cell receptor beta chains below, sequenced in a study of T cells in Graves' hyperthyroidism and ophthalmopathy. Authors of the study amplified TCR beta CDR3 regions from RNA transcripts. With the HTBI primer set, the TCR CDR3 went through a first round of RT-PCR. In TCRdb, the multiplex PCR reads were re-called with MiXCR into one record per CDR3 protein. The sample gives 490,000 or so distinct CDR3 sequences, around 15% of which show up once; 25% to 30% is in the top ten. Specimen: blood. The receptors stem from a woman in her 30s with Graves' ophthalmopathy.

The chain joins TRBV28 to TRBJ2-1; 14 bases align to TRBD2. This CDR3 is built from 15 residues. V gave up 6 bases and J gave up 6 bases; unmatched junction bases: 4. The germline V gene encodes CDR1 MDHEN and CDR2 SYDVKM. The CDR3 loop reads CASSEGLAGANEQFF. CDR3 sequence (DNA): TGTGCCAGCAGCGAGGGACTAGCGGGAGCCAATGAGCAGTTCTTC.

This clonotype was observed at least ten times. CDR3: CASSGTVPSISNQPQHF. DNA for the CDR3: TGTGCCAGTAGCGGGACAGTACCATCAATTAGCAATCAGCCCCAGCATTTT. The V call is TRBV19, the J call TRBJ1-5; TRBD1 agrees at 7 bases. CDR1 and CDR2 from the germline V gene are LNHDA and SQIVND (reference sequence). The J segment lost 0 bases and the V segment lost 6 bases, leaving 11 bases of the junction unmatched. This CDR3 comprises 17 residues.

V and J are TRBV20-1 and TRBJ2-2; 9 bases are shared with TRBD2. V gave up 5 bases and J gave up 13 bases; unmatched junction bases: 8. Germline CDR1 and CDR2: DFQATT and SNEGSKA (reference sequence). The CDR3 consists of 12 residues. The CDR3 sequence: CSAETGAGGLFF. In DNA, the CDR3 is TGCAGTGCTGAGACGGGAGCGGGAGGGCTGTTTTTT.

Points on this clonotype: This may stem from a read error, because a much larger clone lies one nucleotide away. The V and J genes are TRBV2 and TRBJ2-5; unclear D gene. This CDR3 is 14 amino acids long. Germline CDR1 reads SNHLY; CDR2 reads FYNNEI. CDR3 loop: CASRPTPPVVTRYF. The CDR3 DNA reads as TGTGCCAGCAGACCTACACCACCGGTCGTGACCCGGTACTTC.

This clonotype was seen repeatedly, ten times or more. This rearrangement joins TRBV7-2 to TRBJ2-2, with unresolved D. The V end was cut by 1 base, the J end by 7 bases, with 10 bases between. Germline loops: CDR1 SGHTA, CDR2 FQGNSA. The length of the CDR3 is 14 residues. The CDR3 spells CASSLVGLLGELFF. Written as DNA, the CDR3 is TGTGCCAGCAGCTTAGTAGGCCTTCTCGGGGAGCTGTTTTTT.

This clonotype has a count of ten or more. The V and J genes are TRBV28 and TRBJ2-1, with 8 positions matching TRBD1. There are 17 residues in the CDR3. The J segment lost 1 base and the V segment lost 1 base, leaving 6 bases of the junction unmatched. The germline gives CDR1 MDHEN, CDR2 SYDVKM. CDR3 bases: TGTGCCAGCAGTTTATATCCGGACAGGGTTTCCTACAATGAGCAGTTCTTC. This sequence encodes CASSLYPDRVSYNEQFF.

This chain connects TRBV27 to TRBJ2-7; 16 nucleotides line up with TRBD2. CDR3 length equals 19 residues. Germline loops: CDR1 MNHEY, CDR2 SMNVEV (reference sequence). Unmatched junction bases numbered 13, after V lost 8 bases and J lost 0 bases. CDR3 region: CASSGLAGGPFGNSYEQYF. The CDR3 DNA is TGTGCCAGCTCGGGACTAGCGGGAGGGCCCTTTGGGAACTCCTACGAGCAGTACTTC.

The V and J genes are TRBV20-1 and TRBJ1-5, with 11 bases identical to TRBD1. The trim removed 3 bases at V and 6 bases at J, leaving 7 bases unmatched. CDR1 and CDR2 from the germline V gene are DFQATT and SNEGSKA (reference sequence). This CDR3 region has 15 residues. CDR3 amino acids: CSASERGQGVQPQHF. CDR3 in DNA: TGCAGTGCTAGTGAGAGGGGACAGGGGGTTCAGCCCCAGCATTTT.

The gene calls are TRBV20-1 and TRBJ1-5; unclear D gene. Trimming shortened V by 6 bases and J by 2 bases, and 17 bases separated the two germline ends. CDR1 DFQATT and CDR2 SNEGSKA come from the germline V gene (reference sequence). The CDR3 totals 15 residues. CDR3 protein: CSATKGSYGNQPQHF. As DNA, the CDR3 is TGCAGTGCCACCAAGGGATCTTATGGCAATCAGCCCCAGCATTTT.

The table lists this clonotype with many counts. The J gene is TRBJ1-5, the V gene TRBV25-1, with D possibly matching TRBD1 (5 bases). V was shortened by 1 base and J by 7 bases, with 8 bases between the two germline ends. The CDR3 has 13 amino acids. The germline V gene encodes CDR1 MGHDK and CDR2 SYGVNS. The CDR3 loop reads CASSESGLQPQHF. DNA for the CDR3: TGTGCCAGCAGTGAATCAGGGTTACAGCCCCAGCATTTT.

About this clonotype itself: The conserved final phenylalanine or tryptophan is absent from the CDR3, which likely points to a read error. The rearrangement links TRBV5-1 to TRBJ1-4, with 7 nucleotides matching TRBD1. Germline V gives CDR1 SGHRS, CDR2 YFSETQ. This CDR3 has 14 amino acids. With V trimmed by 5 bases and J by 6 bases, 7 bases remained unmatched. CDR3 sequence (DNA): TGCGCCAGCAGGGGACAGACCAGAGATGAAAAACTGTTTTCT. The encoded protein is CASRGQTRDEKLFS.

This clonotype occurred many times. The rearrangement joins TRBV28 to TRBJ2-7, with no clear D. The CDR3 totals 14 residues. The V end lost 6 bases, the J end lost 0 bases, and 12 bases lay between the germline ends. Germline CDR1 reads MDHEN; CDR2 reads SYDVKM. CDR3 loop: CASSPRRPSYEQYF. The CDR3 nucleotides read TGTGCCAGCAGCCCTCGGCGGCCCTCCTACGAGCAGTACTTC.

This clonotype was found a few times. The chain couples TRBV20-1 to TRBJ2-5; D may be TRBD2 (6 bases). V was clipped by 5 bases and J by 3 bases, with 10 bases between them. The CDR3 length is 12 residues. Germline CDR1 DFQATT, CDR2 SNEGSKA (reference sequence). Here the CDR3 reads CSASGTEETQYF. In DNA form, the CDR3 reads TGCAGTGCTTCCGGGACTGAAGAGACCCAGTACTTC.

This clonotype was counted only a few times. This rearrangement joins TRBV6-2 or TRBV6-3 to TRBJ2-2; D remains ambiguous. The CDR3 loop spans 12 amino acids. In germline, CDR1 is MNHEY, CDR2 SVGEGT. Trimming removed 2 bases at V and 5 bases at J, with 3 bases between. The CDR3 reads CASSYRTGELFF. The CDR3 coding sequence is TGTGCCAGCAGTTACCGGACCGGGGAGCTGTTTTTT.

The CDR3 spells CASAPQGGGTDTQYF. The CDR3 nucleotides read TGCGCCAGCGCCCCACAGGGGGGGGGAACAGATACGCAGTATTTT. The V and J genes are TRBV5-1 and TRBJ2-3; a weak D match, TRBD1 (8 bases). The length of the CDR3 is 15 residues. The V gene lost 7 bases and the J gene lost 3 bases, with 18 bases spanning the gap. The germline V gene has CDR1 SGHRS and CDR2 YFSETQ.

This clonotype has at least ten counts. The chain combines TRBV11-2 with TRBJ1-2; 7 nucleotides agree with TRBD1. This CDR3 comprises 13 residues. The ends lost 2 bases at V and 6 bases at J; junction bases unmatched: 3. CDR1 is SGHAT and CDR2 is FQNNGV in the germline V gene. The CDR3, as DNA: TGTGCCAGCAGCTTAACGACAGGGAATGGCTACACCTTC. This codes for CASSLTTGNGYTF.

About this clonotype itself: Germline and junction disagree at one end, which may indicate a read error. CDR3 protein: CAISYNGMNTEAFF. The CDR3, as DNA: TGTGCCATCAGTTACAACGGCATGAACACTGAAGCCTTCTTT. This chain joins TRBV10-3 and TRBJ1-1; D unclear. Per the germline V gene, CDR1 is ENHRY and CDR2 is SYGVKD. This CDR3 spans 14 amino acids.

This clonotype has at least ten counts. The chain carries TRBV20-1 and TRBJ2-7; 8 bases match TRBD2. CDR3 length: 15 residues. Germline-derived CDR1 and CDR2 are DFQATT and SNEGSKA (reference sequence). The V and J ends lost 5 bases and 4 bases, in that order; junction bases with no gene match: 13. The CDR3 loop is CSAPHRASGPYEQYF. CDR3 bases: TGCAGTGCTCCCCATCGGGCTAGCGGGCCATACGAGCAGTACTTC.

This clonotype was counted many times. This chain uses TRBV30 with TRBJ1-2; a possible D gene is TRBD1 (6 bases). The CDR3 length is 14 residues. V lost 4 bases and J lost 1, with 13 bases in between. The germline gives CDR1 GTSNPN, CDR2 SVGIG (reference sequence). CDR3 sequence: CAWMGDRNNYGYTF. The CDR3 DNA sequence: TGTGCCTGGATGGGTGACAGGAATAACTATGGCTACACCTTC.

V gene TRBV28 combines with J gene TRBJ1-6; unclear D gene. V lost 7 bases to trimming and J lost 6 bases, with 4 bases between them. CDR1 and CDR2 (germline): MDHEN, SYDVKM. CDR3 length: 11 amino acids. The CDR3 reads CASNGNSPLHF. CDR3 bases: TGTGCCAGCAATGGTAATTCACCCCTCCACTTT.

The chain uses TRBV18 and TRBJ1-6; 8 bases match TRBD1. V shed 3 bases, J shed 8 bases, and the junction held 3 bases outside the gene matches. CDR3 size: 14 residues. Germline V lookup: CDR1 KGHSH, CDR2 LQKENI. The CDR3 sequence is CASSPRQGHSPLHF. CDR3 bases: TGTGCCAGCTCACCCCGACAGGGGCATTCACCCCTCCACTTT.

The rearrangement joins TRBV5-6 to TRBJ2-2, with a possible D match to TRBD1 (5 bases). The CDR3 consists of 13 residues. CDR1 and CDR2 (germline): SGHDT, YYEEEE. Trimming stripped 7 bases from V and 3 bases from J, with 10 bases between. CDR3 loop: CASLDTHTGELFF. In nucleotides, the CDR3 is TGTGCCAGCTTGGACACCCACACCGGGGAGCTGTTTTTT.

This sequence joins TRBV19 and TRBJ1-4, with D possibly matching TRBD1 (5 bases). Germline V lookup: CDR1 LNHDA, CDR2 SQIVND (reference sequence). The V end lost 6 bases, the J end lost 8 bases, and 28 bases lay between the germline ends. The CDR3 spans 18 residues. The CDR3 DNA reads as TGTGCCAGTAGCAGACGAAGAGGGACTCGGCAGTTCGACGAAAAACTGTTTTTT. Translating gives CASSRRRGTRQFDEKLFF.